Below, 5 T cell receptor beta chains from the same sample are listed, as sequenced in a study of T-cell memory formation after mild COVID-19. TCRdb analysed the 5' RACE reads with MiXCR anew, one entry per CDR3 protein. The data hold around 340,000 distinct CDR3 sequences, with 10% to 15% observed a single time. The sequenced sample was PBMCs or a T cell subset sorted from them (not recorded which). The receptors shown here come from a man in his late teens or twenties who had mild COVID-19 (a few samples of this study predate the infection). Cell type and time point are not known.

At least ten counts were recorded for this clonotype. The chain employs TRBV4-1 and TRBJ2-5; D could derive from TRBD1 or TRBD2 (5 bases each). In germline, CDR1 is MGHRA, CDR2 YSYEKL. V was cut by 1 base and J by 9 bases, with 18 bases left in between. The length of the CDR3 is 15 residues. CDR3 residues: CASSQVYYSTGPQYF. The CDR3 DNA sequence: TGCGCCAGCAGCCAAGTCTACTACTCCACGGGGCCCCAGTACTTC.

This clonotype was counted between two and nine times. The chain joins TRBV5-1 to TRBJ2-3, with 9 positions matching TRBD2. Germline V gene sequence: CDR1 SGHRS, CDR2 YFSETQ. The CDR3 is 16 amino acids. V shed 7 bases and J 3 bases; nucleotides not matched to a gene: 12. The CDR3 DNA sequence: TGCGCCAGCTCGTCTAGCGGGGCGTTCGAAACAGATACGCAGTATTTT. This gives the protein CASSSSGAFETDTQYF.

The rearrangement uses TRBV20-1 and TRBJ2-7, with TRBD2 matching over 7 bases. The V gene end was trimmed by 4 bases and the J gene end by 3 bases; junction bases not matched to a gene: 6. Germline V gene lookup returns CDR1 DFQATT and CDR2 SNEGSKA (reference sequence). The CDR3 has 13 amino acids. The CDR3 region has the DNA TGCAGTGCTACCCGGACTAGAGGCTACGAGCAGTACGTC. As protein: CSATRTRGYEQYV.

This clonotype showed up just a few times. The rearrangement links TRBV4-1 to TRBJ2-3; 9 nucleotides agree with TRBD2. The CDR3 is made up of 16 amino acids. Looked up from germline, CDR1 is MGHRA and CDR2 is YSYEKL. The junction had 13 bases not matched to a gene; V was cut back by 5 bases and J by 7 bases. The CDR3 coding sequence is TGCGCCAGCAGCTTACCAGCGGGGGGACGCACGAATACGCAGTATTTT. It specifies CASSLPAGGRTNTQYF.

The chain recombines TRBV11-2 with TRBJ2-5, with TRBD2 identical over 9 bases. J lost 7 bases, V lost 5 bases, and 17 bases had no gene match. The CDR3 is 17 residues long. Per the germline V gene, CDR1 is SGHAT and CDR2 is FQNNGV. CDR3: CASSTRGGDRTRGTQYF. DNA of the CDR3: TGTGCCAGCAGCACGCGGGGGGGGGACCGGACGAGGGGGACCCAGTACTTC.